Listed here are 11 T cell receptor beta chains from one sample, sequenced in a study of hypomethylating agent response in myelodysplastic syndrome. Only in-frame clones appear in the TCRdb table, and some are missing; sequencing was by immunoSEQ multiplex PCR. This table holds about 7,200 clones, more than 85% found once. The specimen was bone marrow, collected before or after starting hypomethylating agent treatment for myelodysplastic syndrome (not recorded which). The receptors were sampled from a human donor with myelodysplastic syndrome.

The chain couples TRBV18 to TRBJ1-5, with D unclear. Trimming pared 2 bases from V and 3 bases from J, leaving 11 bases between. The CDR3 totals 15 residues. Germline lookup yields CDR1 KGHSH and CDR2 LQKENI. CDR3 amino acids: CASSPTYDLNQPQHF. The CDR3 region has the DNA TGTGCCAGCTCACCAACGTATGATCTCAATCAGCCCCAGCATTTT. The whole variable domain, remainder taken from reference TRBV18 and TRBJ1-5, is NAGVMQNPRHLVRRRGQEARLRCSPMKGHSHVYWYRQLPEEGLKFMVYLQKENIIDESGMPKERFSAEFPKEGPSILRIQQVVRGDSAAYFCASSPTYDLNQPQHFGDGTRLSIL.

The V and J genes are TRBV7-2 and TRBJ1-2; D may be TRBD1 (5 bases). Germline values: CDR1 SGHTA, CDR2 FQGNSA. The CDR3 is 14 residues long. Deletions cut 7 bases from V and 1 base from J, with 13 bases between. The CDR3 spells CASTIGVLNYGYTF. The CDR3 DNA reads TGTGCCAGCACGATAGGGGTTCTTAACTATGGCTACACCTTC.

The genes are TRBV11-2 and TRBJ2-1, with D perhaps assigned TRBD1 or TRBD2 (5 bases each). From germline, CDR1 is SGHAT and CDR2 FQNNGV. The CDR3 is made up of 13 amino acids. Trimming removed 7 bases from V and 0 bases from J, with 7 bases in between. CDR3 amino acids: CASTGSSYNEQFF. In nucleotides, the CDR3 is TGTGCCAGCACAGGGAGCTCCTACAATGAGCAGTTCTTC.

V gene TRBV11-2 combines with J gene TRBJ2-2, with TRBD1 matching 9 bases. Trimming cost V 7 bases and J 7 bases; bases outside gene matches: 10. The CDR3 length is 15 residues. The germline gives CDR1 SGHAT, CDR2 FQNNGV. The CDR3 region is CASTPAGTGHGELFF. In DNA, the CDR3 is TGTGCCAGCACCCCGGCGGGGACAGGGCACGGGGAGCTGTTTTTT.

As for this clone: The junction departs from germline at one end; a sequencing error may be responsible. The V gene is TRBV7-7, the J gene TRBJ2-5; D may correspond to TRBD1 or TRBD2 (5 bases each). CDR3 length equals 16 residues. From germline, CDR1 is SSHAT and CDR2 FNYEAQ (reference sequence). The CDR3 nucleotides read TGTGCTAGCAGCTTAGCTTTGGGGCTAGCAGGCGAGACCCAGTACTTC. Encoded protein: CASSLALGLAGETQYF.

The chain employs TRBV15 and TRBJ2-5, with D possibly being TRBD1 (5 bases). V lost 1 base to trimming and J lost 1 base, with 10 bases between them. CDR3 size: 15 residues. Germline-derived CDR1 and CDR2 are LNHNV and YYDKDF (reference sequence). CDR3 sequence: CATSRGEQAQETQYF. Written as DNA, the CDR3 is TGTGCCACCAGCAGAGGGGAACAGGCCCAAGAGACCCAGTACTTC.

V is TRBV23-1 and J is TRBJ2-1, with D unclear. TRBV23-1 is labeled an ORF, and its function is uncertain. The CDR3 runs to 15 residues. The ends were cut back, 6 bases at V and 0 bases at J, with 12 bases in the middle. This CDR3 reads CASSLTGFSYNEQFF. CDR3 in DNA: TGCGCCAGCAGCCTCACCGGGTTCTCCTACAATGAGCAGTTCTTC.

The CDR3 protein is CSVARGTGELFF. CDR3 nucleotides: TGCAGCGTCGCCAGGGGCACCGGGGAGCTGTTTTTT. The chain is built from TRBV29-1 and TRBJ2-2; D is perhaps TRBD1 (6 bases). The germline gives CDR1 SQVTM, CDR2 ANQGSEA. With 6 bases removed from V and 4 bases from J, the gap between germline ends came to 9 bases. This CDR3 contains 12 residues.

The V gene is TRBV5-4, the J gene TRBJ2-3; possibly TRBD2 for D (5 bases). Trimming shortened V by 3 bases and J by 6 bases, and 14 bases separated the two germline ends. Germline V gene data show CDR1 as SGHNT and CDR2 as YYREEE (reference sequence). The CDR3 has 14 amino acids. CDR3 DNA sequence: TGTGCCAGCAGCTCGTCCACTTCGGGGGATACGCAGTATTTT. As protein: CASSSSTSGDTQYF. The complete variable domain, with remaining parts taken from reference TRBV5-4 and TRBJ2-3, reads ETGVTQSPTHLIKTRGQQVTLRCSSQSGHNTVSWYQQALGQGPQFIFQYYREEENGRGNFPPRFSGLQFPNYSSELNVNALELDDSALYLCASSSSTSGDTQYFGPGTRLTVL.

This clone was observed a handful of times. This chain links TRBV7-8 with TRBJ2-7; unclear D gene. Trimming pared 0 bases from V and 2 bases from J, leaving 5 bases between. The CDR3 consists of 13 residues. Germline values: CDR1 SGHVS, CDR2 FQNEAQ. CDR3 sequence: CASSLAKAYEQYV. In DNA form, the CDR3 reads TGTGCCAGCAGCTTAGCCAAGGCCTACGAGCAGTACGTC.

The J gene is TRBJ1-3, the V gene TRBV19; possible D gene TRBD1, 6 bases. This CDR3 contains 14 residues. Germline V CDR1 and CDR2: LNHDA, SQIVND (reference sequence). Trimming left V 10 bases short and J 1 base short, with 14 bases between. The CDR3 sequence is CATRGRGSGNTIYF. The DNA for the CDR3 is TGTGCCACTCGAGGCAGGGGATCTGGAAACACCATATATTTT.